This passage covers 2 T cell receptor beta chains from one sample sequenced in a study of cytomegalovirus exposure and HLA in healthy donors. PCR was performed using 60 Vbeta and 13 Jbeta primers. Sequencing was performed with immunoSEQ multiplex PCR; in TCRdb, only in-frame clones are kept and a portion is missing. The sample has roughly 200,000 clones; 85% are singletons. The specimen sequenced was PBMCs. These receptors were taken from a woman aged 45-60 years in good health and CMV-seronegative.

The gene calls are TRBV28 and TRBJ1-5, with 7 bases lining up with TRBD1. The V segment lost 6 bases and the J segment 6 bases; nucleotides outside the gene matches: 20. The germline V gene encodes CDR1 MDHEN and CDR2 SYDVKM. The CDR3 runs to 18 residues. CDR3 DNA: TGTGCCAGCAGCCTTATAACTTCTCGACAGGGTTTGAGTCAGCCCCAGCATTTT. Amino acids: CASSLITSRQGLSQPQHF.

A single count supports this clone. The V call is TRBV2, the J call TRBJ2-7; 8 nucleotides match TRBD1. With V trimmed by 8 bases and J by 2 bases, 2 bases remained unmatched. This CDR3 contains 12 residues. Germline-derived CDR1 and CDR2 are SNHLY and FYNNEI. As DNA, the CDR3 is TGTGCCAGCGGACAGGGAACCTACGAGCAGTACTTC. Amino acids: CASGQGTYEQYF.